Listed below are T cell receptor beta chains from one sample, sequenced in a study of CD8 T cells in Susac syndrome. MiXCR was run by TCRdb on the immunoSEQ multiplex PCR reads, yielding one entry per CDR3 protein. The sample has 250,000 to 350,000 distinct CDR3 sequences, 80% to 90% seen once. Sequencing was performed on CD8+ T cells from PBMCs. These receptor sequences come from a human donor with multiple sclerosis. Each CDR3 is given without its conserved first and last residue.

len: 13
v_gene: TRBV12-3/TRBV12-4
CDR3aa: ASSLGDSAVYEQY

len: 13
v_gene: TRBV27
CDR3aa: ASSYGRDVSYEQY

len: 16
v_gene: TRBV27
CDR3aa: ASSSTGRRGPNNQPQH

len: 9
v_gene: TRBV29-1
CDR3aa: SVEEDRFAF

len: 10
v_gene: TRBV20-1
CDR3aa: SARHLDYEQY

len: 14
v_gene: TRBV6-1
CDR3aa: ASSDPGQGRNTEAF

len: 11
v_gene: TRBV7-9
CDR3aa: ASSSEEEGTQY

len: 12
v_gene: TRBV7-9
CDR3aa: ASSRTGTSETQY

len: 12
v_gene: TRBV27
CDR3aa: ATSLTGGNYGYT

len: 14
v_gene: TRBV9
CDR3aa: ASSVDRARNTGELF

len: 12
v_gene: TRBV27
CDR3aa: ASRNTGLDEKLF

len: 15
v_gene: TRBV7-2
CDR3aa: ASSLAVRASNTGELF

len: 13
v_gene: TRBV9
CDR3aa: ASSRDRSSYNEQF

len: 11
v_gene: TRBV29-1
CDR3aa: SVEGQSAYEQY

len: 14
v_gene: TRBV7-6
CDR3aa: ASSLVAGGNTGELF

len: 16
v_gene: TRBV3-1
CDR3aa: ASSQVASGRAAHNEQF

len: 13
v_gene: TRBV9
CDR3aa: ASSRAGREAGELF

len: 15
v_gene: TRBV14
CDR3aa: ASSQRRRLLKYNEQF

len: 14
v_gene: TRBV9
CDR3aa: ASSVDLREGAGELF

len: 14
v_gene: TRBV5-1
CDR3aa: ASSSSAGGFIQPQH

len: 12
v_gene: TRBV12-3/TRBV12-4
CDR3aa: ASSLRRDRYEQY

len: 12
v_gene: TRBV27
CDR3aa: ASSLGGRVTEAF

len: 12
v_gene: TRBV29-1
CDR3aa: SVGVGEWTGELF

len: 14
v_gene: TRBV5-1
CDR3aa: ASMERLAGVPDTQY

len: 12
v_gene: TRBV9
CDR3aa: ASSARQARETQY